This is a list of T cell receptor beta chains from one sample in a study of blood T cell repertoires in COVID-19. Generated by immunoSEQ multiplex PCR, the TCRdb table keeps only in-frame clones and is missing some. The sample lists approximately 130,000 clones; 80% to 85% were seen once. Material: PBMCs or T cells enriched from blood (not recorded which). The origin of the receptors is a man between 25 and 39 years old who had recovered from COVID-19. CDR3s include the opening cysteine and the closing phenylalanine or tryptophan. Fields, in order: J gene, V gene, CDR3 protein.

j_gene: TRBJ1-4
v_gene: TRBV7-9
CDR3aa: CASSEMTGGLEKLFF

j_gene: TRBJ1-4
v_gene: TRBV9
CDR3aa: CASSIGSTQEKLFF

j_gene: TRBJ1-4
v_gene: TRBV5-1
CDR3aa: CASSLTGMNEKLFF

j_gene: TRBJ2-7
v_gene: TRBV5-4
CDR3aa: CASSLAPSGPSSYEQYF

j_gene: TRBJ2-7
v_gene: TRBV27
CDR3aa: CASSLSGKNYEQYF

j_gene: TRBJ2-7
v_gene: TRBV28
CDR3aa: CASTPYLAGEAYEQYF

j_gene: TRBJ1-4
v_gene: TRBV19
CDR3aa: CASTTDRNEKLFF

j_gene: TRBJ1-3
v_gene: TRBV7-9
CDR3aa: CASSPGLSGNTIYF

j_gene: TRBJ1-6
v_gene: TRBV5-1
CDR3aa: CASSLTGTSYSPLHF

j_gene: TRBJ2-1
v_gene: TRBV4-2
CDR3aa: CASSPQGLAGGSSYNEQFF

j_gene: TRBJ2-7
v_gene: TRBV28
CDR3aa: CASKSGGAQNEQYF

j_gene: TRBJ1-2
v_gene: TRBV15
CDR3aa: CATSREDREGGYTF

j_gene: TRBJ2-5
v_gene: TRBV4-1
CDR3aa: CASSPAELAYSKETQYF

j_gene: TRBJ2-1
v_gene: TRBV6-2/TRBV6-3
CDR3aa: CASSRRAGAASSYNEQFF

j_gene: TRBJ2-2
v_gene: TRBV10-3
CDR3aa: CAISETAIGELFF

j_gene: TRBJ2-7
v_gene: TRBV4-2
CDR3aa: CASSQVSPGLAAGGEQYF

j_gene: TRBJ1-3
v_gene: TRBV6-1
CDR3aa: CASTAPREGNTIYF

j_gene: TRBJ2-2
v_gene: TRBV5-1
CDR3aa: CASSLAQGGTGELFF

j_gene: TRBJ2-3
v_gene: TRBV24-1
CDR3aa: CATSDPGLNTDTQYF

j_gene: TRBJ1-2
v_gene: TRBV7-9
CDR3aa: CASSLVGDYGYTF

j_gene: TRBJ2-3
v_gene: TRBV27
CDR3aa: CASSQDSSTDTQYF

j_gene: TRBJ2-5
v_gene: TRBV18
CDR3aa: CASSPGLAVETQYF

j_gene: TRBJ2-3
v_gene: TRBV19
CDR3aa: CASSLEGARTDTQYF

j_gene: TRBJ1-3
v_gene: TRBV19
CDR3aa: CASRLRGGATGNTIYF

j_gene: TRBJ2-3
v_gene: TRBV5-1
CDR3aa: CASSLRERDTQYF

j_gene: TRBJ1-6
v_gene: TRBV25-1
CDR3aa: CASSVTGGGSPLHF

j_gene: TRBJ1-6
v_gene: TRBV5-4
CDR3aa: CASSFYEQGGSPLHF

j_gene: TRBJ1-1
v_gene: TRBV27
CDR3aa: CASNSGSQPPPGTEAFF

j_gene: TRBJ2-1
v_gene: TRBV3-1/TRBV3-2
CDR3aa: CASSPLAGVVEQFF

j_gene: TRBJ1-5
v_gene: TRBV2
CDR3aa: CASSEAADQHF

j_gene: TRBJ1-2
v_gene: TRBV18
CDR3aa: CASSPDRDHGYTF

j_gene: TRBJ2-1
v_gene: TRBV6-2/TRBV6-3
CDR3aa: CASSYGGSGELEQFF

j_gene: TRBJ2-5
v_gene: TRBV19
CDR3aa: CASSIGVGAETQYF

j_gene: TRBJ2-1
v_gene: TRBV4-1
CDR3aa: CASSPGSQGALVTNEQFF

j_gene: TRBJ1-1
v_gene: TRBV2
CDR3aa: CASSVGPEFEAFF

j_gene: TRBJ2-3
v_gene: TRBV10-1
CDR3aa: CASSESTLPTDTQYF

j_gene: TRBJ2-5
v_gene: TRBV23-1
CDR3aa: CASSQKRVPWETQYF

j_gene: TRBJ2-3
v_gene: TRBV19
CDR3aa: CASSARTGGGTDTQYF

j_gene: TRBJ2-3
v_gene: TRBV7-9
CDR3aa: CASSLAGSTDTQYF